The 32 T cell receptor beta chains below come from one sample, sequenced in a study of tumor-infiltrating lymphocytes in primary liver carcinoma. TCR beta cDNA was reverse-transcribed from roughly 520 ng of total RNA. The reaction used a constant-region primer and ProtoScript II reverse transcriptase. A slightly modified ARM-PCR protocol with three nested multiplex PCR rounds produced these TCR beta libraries. TRBV1-TRBV30 forward primers paired with a C-beta reverse primer drove the first two PCR rounds, about 10 cycles each. TCRdb independently ran MiXCR on the multiplex PCR reads; one entry per CDR3 protein. The sample holds around 29,000 distinct CDR3 sequences, around two thirds seen once. Taking about 18-32 mg of unsorted bulk tissue, the authors co-extracted RNA and DNA. The sequencing input was liver tumor tissue from sampling region 3. Subset here: tumor region T3, left-lateral pole. The source is a woman aged 30 to 39 with primary liver carcinoma and hepatitis B virus infection.

The chain is built from TRBV7-2 and TRBJ2-1; 11 positions match TRBD2. V trimming: 2 bases; J trimming: 7 bases; junction bases outside the gene matches: 7. The CDR3 covers 16 residues. From germline, CDR1 is SGHTA and CDR2 FQGNSA. CDR3 amino acids: CASSLYGTSGGNEQFF. CDR3 bases: TGTGCCAGCAGCTTATACGGGACTAGCGGAGGGAATGAGCAGTTCTTC.

For this clonotype: This may arise from a read error, as a much more abundant clone is one base away. The V gene is TRBV6-1, the J gene TRBJ2-3, with 7 bases fitting TRBD2. This CDR3 comprises 15 residues. Germline lookup yields CDR1 MNHNS and CDR2 SASEGT. CDR3 residues: CASSEGEGSTDAQYF. In nucleotides, the CDR3 is TGTGCCAGCAGTGAAGGGGAGGGAAGTACAGATGCGCAGTATTTT.

With respect to this clonotype: The junction and the germline gene differ at one end; a read error may be behind it. The chain carries TRBV6-5 and TRBJ2-2; 8 nucleotides match TRBD1. The CDR3 length is 15 residues. From germline, CDR1 is MNHEY and CDR2 SVGAGI. CDR3 bases: TGTGCCAGCAGTCCTAGGACAGGGTTCACCGGGGAGCTGTCTTTT. Its protein product is CASSPRTGFTGELSF.

This clonotype was recorded at least ten times. A much more abundant neighbour one base away suggests this may be a read error. This chain joins TRBV11-2 and TRBJ2-3; D is undetermined. The CDR3 runs 13 residues. Per germline, CDR1 SGHAT and CDR2 FQNNGV. The CDR3 sequence: CTSSLDRGDTQYF. The CDR3 bases are TGTACCAGCAGCTTAGATCGAGGAGATACGCAGTATTTT.

This clonotype was observed at least ten times. One junction end disagrees with the germline gene, perhaps due to a read error. This chain connects TRBV11-2 to TRBJ2-1, with 8 bases matching TRBD2. CDR1 and CDR2 from the germline V gene are SGHAT and FQNNGV. This CDR3 contains 15 residues. This CDR3 is CASSLGGLDYNGQFF. The CDR3 region has the DNA TGTGCCAGCAGCTTAGGGGGACTAGACTACAATGGGCAGTTCTTC.

On this clonotype: One junction end disagrees with the germline gene, perhaps due to a read error. This sequence joins TRBV11-2 and TRBJ2-1; 11 bases map to TRBD2. CDR3 size: 16 residues. Germline assignment: CDR1 SGHAT and CDR2 FQNNGV. The CDR3 reads CASSTPLAGGYNEQFF. CDR3 sequence (DNA): TGTGCCAGCAGTACCCCTCTAGCGGGAGGATATAATGAGCAGTTTTTC.

The sample holds many counts of this clonotype. This chain links TRBV11-3 with TRBJ2-5; tentative D call: TRBD2 (5 bases). V was cut by 0 bases and J by 2 bases, with 16 bases left in between. CDR1 is SGHNT, CDR2 YENEEA, per germline. The CDR3 has 17 residues. The CDR3, as DNA: TGTGCCAGCAGCTTAGAGCGGCTAGTGGGAGATCAAGAGACCCAGTACTTC. Protein sequence: CASSLERLVGDQETQYF.

This chain links TRBV28 with TRBJ2-1; 9 nucleotides match TRBD1. Trimming removed 7 bases from V and 6 bases from J; junction bases left unmatched: 16. Germline assignment: CDR1 MDHEN and CDR2 SYDVKM. This CDR3 region has 17 residues. The CDR3 region is CASNSEQGAGRVNEQFF. The CDR3 DNA sequence: TGTGCCAGCAATTCAGAACAGGGGGCAGGGAGAGTCAATGAGCAGTTCTTC. Full variable domain (rest looked up from reference TRBV28 and TRBJ2-1): DVKVTQSSRYLVKRTGEKVFLECVQDMDHENMFWYRQDPGLGLRLIYFSYDVKMKEKGDIPEGYSVSREKKERFSLILESASTNQTSMYLCASNSEQGAGRVNEQFFGPGTRLTVL.

On this clonotype: Sequence at one end of the junction differs from germline and may be a read error. J is TRBJ2-3 and V is TRBV11-2, with no clear D. In germline, CDR1 is SGHAT, CDR2 FQNNGV. This CDR3 spans 14 amino acids. The CDR3 protein is CACSPPGRADIQYF. The CDR3 DNA sequence: TGTGCCTGCAGCCCCCCGGGCCGGGCAGATATTCAGTATTTT.

A note on this clonotype: A much larger clone lies a single base off, so this may be a read error. The chain uses TRBV10-3 and TRBJ2-1; D is unresolved. The CDR3 is 13 residues long. Germline V gene data show CDR1 as ENHRY and CDR2 as SYGVKD. CDR3 region: CVITESSYNEQFF. In DNA, the CDR3 is TGTGTCATCACGGAAAGCTCCTACAATGAGCAGTTCTTC.

The chain employs TRBV11-2 and TRBJ2-1, with TRBD2 matching over 7 bases. V trimming: 5 bases; J trimming: 7 bases; junction bases outside the gene matches: 17. Germline CDR1 reads SGHAT; CDR2 reads FQNNGV. CDR3 length equals 17 residues. Here the CDR3 DNA reads TGTGCCAGCAGCAAGAGACTAGCAGGAGGGCCGGGGAATGAGCAGTTCTTC. This codes for CASSKRLAGGPGNEQFF.

Comment on this clonotype: A much larger clone differs from this one at a single base, so this may be a read error. This chain connects TRBV11-2 to TRBJ1-1; TRBD1 might be the D (5 bases). This CDR3 contains 14 residues. Germline V lookup: CDR1 SGHAT, CDR2 FQNNGV. CDR3 sequence reads: CASSLGLGTTEAFF. The CDR3 coding sequence is TGTGCCAGTAGCTTAGGACTCGGGACCACTGAAGCTTTCTTT. Full variable domain (missing parts from reference TRBV11-2 and TRBJ1-1): EAGVAQSPRYKIIEKRQSVAFWCNPISGHATLYWYQQILGQGPKLLIQFQNNGVVDDSQLPKDRFSAERLKGVDSTLKIQPAKLEDSAVYLCASSLGLGTTEAFFGQGTRLTVV.

Many counts were recorded for this clonotype. The V and J genes are TRBV7-2 and TRBJ1-6; D gene ambiguous. V was shortened by 1 base and J by 9 bases, with 16 bases between the two germline ends. This CDR3 has 16 residues. Per germline, CDR1 SGHTA and CDR2 FQGNSA. This CDR3 reads CASSLGSRSRTSPLHF. The CDR3 region has the DNA TGTGCCAGCAGCTTAGGTAGCAGGTCGCGTACTTCACCCCTCCACTTT.

Notes on this clonotype: Germline is not matched at one junction end, which may reflect a read error. V gene TRBV12-3 or TRBV12-4 combines with J gene TRBJ1-6; 7 bases align to TRBD1. The CDR3 consists of 15 residues. CDR3 amino acids: CASRLDRAHNSPLQF. The CDR3 DNA reads TGTGCCAGCAGATTAGACAGGGCCCATAATTCACCCCTCCAATTT.

This clonotype was found many times. This sequence joins TRBV11-3 and TRBJ2-1; D not resolved. CDR1 is SGHNT and CDR2 is YENEEA in the germline V gene. The length of the CDR3 is 14 residues. V lost 2 bases to trimming and J lost 3 bases, with 8 bases between them. CDR3 sequence: CASSLFPDYNEQFF. The CDR3 bases are TGTGCCAGCAGCTTATTTCCGGACTACAATGAGCAGTTCTTC.

This chain links TRBV20-1 with TRBJ2-5; D is unresolved. Germline CDR1 and CDR2: DFQATT and SNEGSKA (reference sequence). CDR3 length equals 16 residues. V gave up 0 bases and J gave up 0 bases, with 14 bases separating them. The CDR3 is CSARDTQEMYQETQYF. The DNA for the CDR3 is TGCAGTGCTAGAGACACCCAGGAGATGTACCAAGAGACCCAGTACTTC.

Regarding this clonotype: A junction end diverges from the germline sequence, so it may reflect a read error. The rearrangement joins TRBV30 to TRBJ2-1; 11 bases align to TRBD2. Germline V gives CDR1 GTSNPN, CDR2 SVGIG (reference sequence). The CDR3 totals 15 residues. This CDR3 reads CVWRLAGLSYDEQFF. The CDR3 nucleotides read TGTGTCTGGAGACTAGCGGGACTGTCCTACGATGAGCAGTTCTTC.

Note on this clonotype: The CDR3 end shows no conserved phenylalanine or tryptophan, and so a read error is likely. The gene calls are TRBV29-1 and TRBJ2-5; D could derive from TRBD1 or TRBD2 (5 bases each). Germline V gives CDR1 SQVTM, CDR2 ANQGSEA. The CDR3 sequence is 15 residues long. CDR3 nucleotide sequence: TGTAGCGTTGAAACCGGAAGGGGAGTGATGGAGACCCAGTACTAC. Residues: CSVETGRGVMETQYY.

This clonotype was detected ten times or more. The V and J genes are TRBV11-1 and TRBJ2-5; weak D call: TRBD1 (6 bases). V lost 5 bases to trimming and J lost 1 base, with 17 bases between them. This CDR3 is 16 amino acids long. Germline V CDR1 and CDR2: SGHAT, FQDESV (reference sequence). The CDR3 region has the DNA TGTGCCAGCAGCATCGGGACAATTTTCGCCCAAGAGACCCAGTACTTC. Residues: CASSIGTIFAQETQYF.

Details on this clonotype: Mismatch with germline at one junction end may stem from a read error. This chain uses TRBV6-1 with TRBJ1-2, with D hard to call. The length of the CDR3 is 18 residues. Germline assignment: CDR1 MNHNS and CDR2 SASEGT. The CDR3 DNA reads as TGTACCAGCAGTGAACGGTTCCTGGTCCTTAGATCTAACTATGTCTATACCTTC. Its protein is CTSSERFLVLRSNYVYTF.

Relative to its sample, this clonotype is medium-sized (0.01 to 0.1%). The chain recombines TRBV6-2 or TRBV6-3 with TRBJ2-1; the match to TRBD2 covers 12 bases. The V and J ends lost 2 bases and 5 bases, in that order; junction bases with no gene match: 16. CDR3 length: 20 residues. Germline V gene data show CDR1 as MNHEY and CDR2 as SVGEGT. The CDR3 sequence: CASSYGSAGLAGGPNNEQFF. The CDR3 DNA is TGTGCCAGCAGTTACGGCAGTGCGGGTCTAGCGGGAGGGCCTAACAATGAGCAGTTCTTC.

To note about this clonotype: Here the CDR3 omits its conserved ending phenylalanine or tryptophan, so a read error is the likely source. CDR3 sequence (DNA): TGTGCCTGGAACGACTTCTACAATGAGCAGTTCAAC. It yields the protein CAWNDFYNEQFN. The gene calls are TRBV30 and TRBJ2-1; D remains unclear. V lost 4 bases and J 3 bases, leaving 7 bases between the germline ends. In germline, CDR1 is GTSNPN, CDR2 SVGIG (reference sequence). This CDR3 has 12 residues.

This clonotype was seen many times. The chain uses TRBV11-2 and TRBJ2-1; the match to TRBD2 covers 8 bases. Trimming cost V 5 bases and J 5 bases; bases outside gene matches: 5. The CDR3 sequence is 14 residues long. The germline CDR1 and CDR2 sequences are SGHAT and FQNNGV. CDR3 protein: CASSLGLANNEQFF. In DNA form, the CDR3 reads TGTGCCAGCAGCCTCGGACTAGCTAACAATGAGCAGTTCTTC.

The chain is built from TRBV30 and TRBJ2-1; D is perhaps TRBD2 (6 bases). The germline V gene has CDR1 GTSNPN and CDR2 SVGIG (reference sequence). This CDR3 is 15 amino acids long. V shed 4 bases and J shed 2 bases, with 15 bases lying between them. CDR3 sequence (DNA): TGTGCCTGGAATGTGACGGGAGCCACCTACAATGAGCAGTTCTTC. It codes for CAWNVTGATYNEQFF.

This clonotype was picked up a small number of times. The germline gene is not matched at one end of the junction; a read error may be the cause. The rearrangement joins TRBV29-1 to TRBJ1-1; no firm D call. Germline CDR1 is SQVTM and CDR2 is ANQGSEA. This CDR3 is 12 amino acids long. Here the CDR3 reads CSVESWSTEALF. The CDR3 DNA reads TGCAGCGTCGAGTCATGGAGCACCGAAGCTCTCTTT.

Points on this clonotype: At one end, the junction sequence differs from germline, possibly due to a read error. The CDR3 is CASSYEDSGADVLTF. The CDR3 DNA is TGTGCCAGCAGTTACGAAGACTCTGGGGCCGACGTCCTAACTTTC. The chain carries TRBV6-6 and TRBJ2-6, with D tentatively TRBD1 (5 bases). The CDR3 is 15 amino acids. The germline CDR1 and CDR2 sequences are MNHNY and SVGAGI (reference sequence).

Of note for this clonotype: The junction and the germline gene differ at one end; a read error may be behind it. This chain links TRBV4-3 with TRBJ2-1, with D possibly matching TRBD2 (6 bases). The CDR3 is 16 residues long. Germline loops: CDR1 LGHNA, CDR2 YSLEER. The DNA for the CDR3 is TGCGCCAGTAGCCAAGATGCGGGAAGCTTGTACAATGAGCAGTTCTTC. Encoded protein: CASSQDAGSLYNEQFF.

With respect to this clonotype: This may be a read error, as it is one base from a much larger clone. CDR3 nucleotides: TGTGTCAGCAGTCCTACTGGGCGGGGGTCCTACGAGCAGTACTTC. It is translated as CVSSPTGRGSYEQYF. The chain links TRBV7-8 to TRBJ2-7, with TRBD2 matching 7 bases. The CDR3 is 15 amino acids. Germline V gene data show CDR1 as SGHVS and CDR2 as FQNEAQ.

In the case of this clonotype: One junction end does not reproduce the germline sequence, and a read error may be involved. The chain recombines TRBV6-5 with TRBJ1-1; possible D gene TRBD1, 5 bases. Per germline, CDR1 MNHEY and CDR2 SVGAGI. This CDR3 comprises 13 residues. Here the CDR3 DNA reads TGTGCCAGCACTTGGAACAGGAACGCTGAAGCTTTATTT. It codes for CASTWNRNAEALF.

The V call is TRBV5-1, the J call TRBJ2-2; TRBD1 is a possible D gene (6 bases). The CDR3 is made up of 17 amino acids. Trimming took 0 bases from V and 4 from J, leaving 16 bases between them. Germline CDR1 reads SGHRS; CDR2 reads YFSETQ. The CDR3 region is CASSLGHRDKSTGELFF. In nucleotides, the CDR3 is TGCGCCAGCAGCTTGGGGCATAGGGACAAGAGCACCGGGGAGCTGTTTTTT.

About this clonotype: The germline gene is not matched at one end of the junction; a read error may be the cause. The CDR3 reads CATSQDWDYVYNEQFF. Written as DNA, the CDR3 is TGCGCCACCAGCCAAGATTGGGACTACGTGTACAATGAGCAGTTCTTC. This chain links TRBV4-3 with TRBJ2-1; TRBD2 matches 7 bases. Germline V gives CDR1 LGHNA, CDR2 YSLEER. This CDR3 is built from 16 residues.

This clonotype was seen many times. Possible read error: a much larger clone is one base away. The chain carries TRBV11-2 and TRBJ2-1; D uncertain. This CDR3 is 12 amino acids long. CDR1 SGHAT and CDR2 FQNNGV come from the germline V gene. The CDR3 DNA reads as TGTACCAGCAGCTTAAGCTCCAATGAGCAGTTCTTC. It yields the protein CTSSLSSNEQFF.